This T cell receptor beta chain emerged from a study of blood T cell repertoires in COVID-19. Study in general: From the United States, Italy and Spain came samples of acute and convalescent COVID-19. In each case, the material was cDNA or gDNA derived from T cells, B-cell-depleted T cells, or PBMCs.

As regards this clone: This CDR3 is also generated by other DNA sequences in the sample.

This CDR3 contains 13 residues. The ends were cut back, 3 bases at V and 8 bases at J, with 8 bases in the middle. The germline CDR1 and CDR2 sequences are KGHSH and LQKENI. The authors' processing: Estimation of nucleated cell counts was performed using reference gene primer amplification. TCRdb's table, derived via immunoSEQ multiplex PCR, lists solely in-frame clones and lacks some. That table gives V, J and clone size, and the DNA gave D and trimming. The sample lists a few hundred thousand clones, 75% to 90% seen once, with around 0.84% in the top ten. The rearrangement uses TRBV18 and TRBJ1-6, with D maybe TRBD1 (5 bases). Sequencing was carried out using peripheral blood. This TCR was sampled from a man aged 30 to 45 with acute or convalescent COVID-19. The CDR3 here is CASSPWGDSPLHF. The DNA of the CDR3 is TGTGCCAGCTCACCTTGGGGGGATTCACCCCTCCACTTT.